One and the same sample provided the 13 T cell receptor beta chains below, sequenced in a study of cytomegalovirus exposure and HLA in healthy donors. With 60 Vbeta and 13 Jbeta primers, the PCR was carried out. Using immunoSEQ multiplex PCR, the repertoire was profiled, and TCRdb retains in-frame clones only, with some absent. The table records roughly 180,000 clones, 82% of them present only once. Specimen: PBMCs. These receptors all come from a male donor in good health and CMV-seronegative.

The rearrangement joins TRBV7-9 to TRBJ1-3; no definite D call. There are 15 residues in the CDR3. Germline lookup yields CDR1 SEHNR and CDR2 FQNEAQ (reference sequence). V was clipped by 4 bases and J by 8 bases, with 18 bases between them. The chain's CDR3 is CASSSERVLTDTIYF. The CDR3 DNA reads as TGTGCCAGCAGCTCCGAGCGGGTCTTGACGGACACCATATATTTT.

The chain joins TRBV5-1 to TRBJ2-7; 10 nucleotides agree with TRBD1. The CDR3 spans 16 residues. The ends lost 3 bases at V and 3 bases at J; junction bases unmatched: 9. CDR1 and CDR2 from the germline V gene are SGHRS and YFSETQ. In DNA form, the CDR3 reads TGCGCCAGCAGCTACCGATCGGACAGGGGGGTCTACGAGCAGTACTTC. Translated: CASSYRSDRGVYEQYF.

The V and J genes are TRBV6-1 and TRBJ1-6; no reliable D call. The CDR3 contains 15 residues. Germline V gives CDR1 MNHNS, CDR2 SASEGT. The V gene lost 0 bases and the J gene lost 10 bases, with 13 bases spanning the gap. The CDR3 nucleotides are TGTGCCAGCAGTGAAGCGACACTTACCAGATCACCCCTCCACTTT. Amino acid sequence: CASSEATLTRSPLHF.

V is TRBV7-2 and J is TRBJ2-3, with unresolved D. The CDR3 runs 10 residues. Germline CDR1 is SGHTA and CDR2 is FQGNSA. The V gene lost 6 bases and the J gene lost 5 bases, with 3 bases spanning the gap. CDR3 DNA sequence: TGTGCCAGCAGGAGAGATACGCAGTATTTT. Protein sequence: CASRRDTQYF.

This rearrangement joins TRBV9 to TRBJ2-5, with D tentatively TRBD2 (7 bases). CDR1 and CDR2 from the germline V gene are SGDLS and YYNGEE. This CDR3 contains 17 residues. V was pared by 0 bases and J by 4 bases, with 19 bases between. The CDR3 bases are TGTGCCAGCAGCGTAGCATCGGGGGCGGGGGTGGGAGAGACCCAGTACTTC. It codes for CASSVASGAGVGETQYF.

This chain connects TRBV6-6 to TRBJ1-5; D ambiguous. CDR1 is MNHNY and CDR2 is SVGAGI in the germline V gene (reference sequence). The CDR3 contains 12 residues. V lost 5 bases, J lost 6 bases, and 8 bases lay in between. Written as DNA, the CDR3 is TGTGCCAGCAGTGGCGGGAGTCAGCCCCAGCATTTT. Encoded protein: CASSGGSQPQHF.

The chain couples TRBV2 to TRBJ1-1, with D possibly TRBD1 on 5 matching bases. This CDR3 contains 13 residues. V was shortened by 4 bases and J by 2 bases, with 8 bases between the two germline ends. CDR1 and CDR2 from the germline V gene are SNHLY and FYNNEI. This CDR3 is CASSVGHNTEAFF. The CDR3 bases are TGTGCCAGCAGTGTGGGGCATAACACTGAAGCTTTCTTT.

The chain couples TRBV29-1 to TRBJ2-5; TRBD1 matches 7 bases. The CDR3 contains 11 residues. CDR1 is SQVTM and CDR2 is ANQGSEA in the germline V gene. The CDR3: CRGDSQETQYF. DNA for the CDR3: TGCAGAGGGGACAGCCAAGAGACCCAGTACTTC.

V is TRBV30 and J is TRBJ2-1; 9 bases agree with TRBD1. This CDR3 is built from 13 residues. Germline V gives CDR1 GTSNPN, CDR2 SVGIG (reference sequence). V was clipped by 3 bases and J by 7 bases; unmatched bases: 4. CDR3 in DNA: TGTGCCTGGAGCCGGGACAGGGTAAATGAGCAGTTCTTC. Translation: CAWSRDRVNEQFF.

The gene calls are TRBV6-5 and TRBJ1-3, with D tentatively TRBD1 (6 bases). The CDR3 has 14 residues. The germline CDR1 and CDR2 sequences are MNHEY and SVGAGI. Deletions cut 6 bases from V and 8 bases from J, with 17 bases between. CDR3 sequence reads: CASRELQGRHTIYF. CDR3 sequence (DNA): TGTGCCAGCAGAGAACTACAGGGAAGGCACACCATATATTTT.

CDR3: CASSLRTGWYEQYF. The CDR3 DNA sequence: TGTGCCAGCAGTTTGAGGACAGGGTGGTACGAGCAGTACTTC. V is TRBV28 and J is TRBJ2-5; 8 bases line up with TRBD1. Gene TRBJ2-7 matches the end of the DNA better, so the J call may be wrong. CDR1 is MDHEN and CDR2 is SYDVKM in the germline V gene. The CDR3 loop spans 14 amino acids.

The CDR3 protein is CSASRGTYGYTF. As DNA, the CDR3 is TGCAGCGCCAGTAGGGGGACCTATGGCTACACCTTC. The V call is TRBV29-1, the J call TRBJ1-2; a possible D gene is TRBD1 (6 bases). Germline V gene lookup returns CDR1 SQVTM and CDR2 ANQGSEA. Trimming cost V 7 bases and J 4 bases, with 13 bases left between them. The CDR3 extends over 12 amino acids.

The genes are TRBV18 and TRBJ2-3, with 7 bases fitting TRBD1. The trim removed 1 base at V and 3 bases at J, leaving 7 bases unmatched. The CDR3 runs 16 residues. CDR1 KGHSH and CDR2 LQKENI come from the germline V gene. CDR3 DNA sequence: TGTGCCAGCTCACCACAGGGGGCCTTTGGGACAGATACGCAGTATTTT. Its translation: CASSPQGAFGTDTQYF.